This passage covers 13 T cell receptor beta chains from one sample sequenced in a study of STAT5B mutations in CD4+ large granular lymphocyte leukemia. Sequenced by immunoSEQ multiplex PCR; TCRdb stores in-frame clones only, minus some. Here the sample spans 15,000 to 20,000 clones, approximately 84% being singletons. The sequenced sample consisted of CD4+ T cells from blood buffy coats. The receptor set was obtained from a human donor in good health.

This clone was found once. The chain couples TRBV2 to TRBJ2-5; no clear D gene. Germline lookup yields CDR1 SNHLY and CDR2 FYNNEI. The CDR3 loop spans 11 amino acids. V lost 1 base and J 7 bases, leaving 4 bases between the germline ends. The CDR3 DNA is TGTGCCAGCAGTGAAGAAGGGACCCAGTACTTC. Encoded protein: CASSEEGTQYF.

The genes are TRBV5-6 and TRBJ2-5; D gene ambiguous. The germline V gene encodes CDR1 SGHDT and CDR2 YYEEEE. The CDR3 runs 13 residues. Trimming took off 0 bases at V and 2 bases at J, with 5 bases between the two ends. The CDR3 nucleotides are TGTGCCAGCAGCTTGGGGGTACAAGAGACCCAGTACTTC. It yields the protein CASSLGVQETQYF.

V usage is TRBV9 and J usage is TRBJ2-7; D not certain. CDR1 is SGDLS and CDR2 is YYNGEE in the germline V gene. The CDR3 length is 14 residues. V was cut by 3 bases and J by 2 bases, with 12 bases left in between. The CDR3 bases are TGTGCCAGCAGCGCAACGGACGCAGCCTACGAGCAGTACTTC. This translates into CASSATDAAYEQYF.

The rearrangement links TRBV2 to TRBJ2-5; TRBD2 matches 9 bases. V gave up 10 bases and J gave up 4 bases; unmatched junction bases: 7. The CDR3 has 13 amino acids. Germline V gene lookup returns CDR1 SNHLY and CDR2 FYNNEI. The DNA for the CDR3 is TGTGCCACTGGAGCGGGAGGAGTAGAGACCCAGTACTTC. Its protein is CATGAGGVETQYF.

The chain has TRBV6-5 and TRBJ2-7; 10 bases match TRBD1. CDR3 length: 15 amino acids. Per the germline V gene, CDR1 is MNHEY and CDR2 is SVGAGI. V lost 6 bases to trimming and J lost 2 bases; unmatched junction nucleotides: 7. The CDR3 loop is CASRMGQGIPYEQYF. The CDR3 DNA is TGTGCCAGCAGAATGGGACAGGGGATACCCTACGAGCAGTACTTC.

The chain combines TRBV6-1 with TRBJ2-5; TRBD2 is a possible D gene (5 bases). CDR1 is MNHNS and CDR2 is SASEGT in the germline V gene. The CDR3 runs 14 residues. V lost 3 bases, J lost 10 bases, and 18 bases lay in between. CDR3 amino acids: CASSEKRTQTFQYF. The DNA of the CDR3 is TGTGCCAGCAGTGAGAAGAGGACTCAAACATTCCAGTACTTC.

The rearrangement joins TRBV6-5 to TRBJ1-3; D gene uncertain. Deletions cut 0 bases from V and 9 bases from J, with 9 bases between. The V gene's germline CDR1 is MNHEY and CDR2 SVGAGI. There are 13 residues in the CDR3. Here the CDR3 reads CASSYSDGSTIYF. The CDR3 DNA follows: TGTGCCAGCAGTTACTCAGATGGGAGCACCATATATTTT.

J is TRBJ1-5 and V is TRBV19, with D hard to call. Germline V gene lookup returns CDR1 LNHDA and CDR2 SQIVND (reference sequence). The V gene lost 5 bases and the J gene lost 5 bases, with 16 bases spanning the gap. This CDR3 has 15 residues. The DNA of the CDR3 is TGTGCCAGTAGTCAGGAGTTACTAGTCGATCAGCCCCAGCATTTT. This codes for CASSQELLVDQPQHF.

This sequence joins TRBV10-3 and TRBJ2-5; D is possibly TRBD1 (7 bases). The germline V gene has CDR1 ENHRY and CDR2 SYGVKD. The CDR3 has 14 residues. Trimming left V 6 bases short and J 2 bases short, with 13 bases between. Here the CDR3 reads CAISGGQKQETQYF. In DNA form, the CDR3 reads TGTGCCATCAGCGGGGGACAGAAACAAGAGACCCAGTACTTC.

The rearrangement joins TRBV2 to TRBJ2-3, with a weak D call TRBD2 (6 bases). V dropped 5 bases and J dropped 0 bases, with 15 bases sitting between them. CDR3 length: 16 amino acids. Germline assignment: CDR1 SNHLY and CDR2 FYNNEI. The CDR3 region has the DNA TGTGCCAGCAGTCAAGAGGGCGGGATAAGCACAGATACGCAGTATTTT. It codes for CASSQEGGISTDTQYF.

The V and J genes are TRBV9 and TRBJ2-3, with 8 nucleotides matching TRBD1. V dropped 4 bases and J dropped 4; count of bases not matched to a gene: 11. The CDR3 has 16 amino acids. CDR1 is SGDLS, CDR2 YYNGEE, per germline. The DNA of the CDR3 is TGTGCCAGCAGCCAAAGACAGGGGACAGGTGCAGATACGCAGTATTTT. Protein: CASSQRQGTGADTQYF.

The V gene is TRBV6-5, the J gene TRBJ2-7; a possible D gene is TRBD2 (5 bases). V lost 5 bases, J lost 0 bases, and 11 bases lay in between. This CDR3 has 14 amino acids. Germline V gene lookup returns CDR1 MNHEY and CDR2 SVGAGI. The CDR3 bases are TGTGCCAGCAGTAGGGCGGGTGGCTCCTACGAGCAGTACTTC. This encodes CASSRAGGSYEQYF.

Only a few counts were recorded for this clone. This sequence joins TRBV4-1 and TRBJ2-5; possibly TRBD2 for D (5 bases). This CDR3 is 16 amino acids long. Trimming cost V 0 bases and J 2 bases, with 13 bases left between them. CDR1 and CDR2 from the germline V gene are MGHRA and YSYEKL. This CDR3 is CASSQEEERKQETQYF. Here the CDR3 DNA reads TGCGCCAGCAGCCAAGAAGAGGAGCGGAAACAAGAGACCCAGTACTTC.